The present entry profiles one T cell receptor (beta chain) with its context. This clonotype occurred a few times. The antigen it binds to is not known. The record has no base qualities; no much larger clone is one base away. This sample stems from a study of CD8 T cells in ankylosing spondylitis (dated by TCRdb to the late 2010s). Concerning the study at large: T cell receptor beta repertoires were profiled in healthy donors and ankylosing spondylitis patients so that disease-linked TCR variants could be found. The whole study cohort included 108 healthy donors and 25 ankylosing spondylitis patients. Peripheral blood was sampled, and synovial fluid was additionally collected from ankylosing spondylitis patients. General findings and caveats noted by the study authors: In peripheral blood, the disease-linked clones were found at relatively low frequencies and had a CD8+ phenotype. Some motif variants had previously been reported in the synovial fluid and blood of reactive arthritis patients, which suggests shared mechanisms of disease initiation. The disease-linked clones were reported to be significantly enriched in matched synovial fluid samples from ankylosing spondylitis patients. A TCR beta motif of several highly homologous amino acid variants appeared characteristic of blood from ankylosing spondylitis patients.

For CDR1 and CDR2, the germline V gene lists SGHRS and YFSETQ. Trimming leaves V shorter by 4 bases and J shorter by 12 bases, with the junction holding 10 bases beyond the gene matches. The CDR3 has 13 amino acids, counting the end cysteine and phenylalanine. The only DNA kept is the CDR3, 39 bases in frame from the first base. Data came from an Illumina HiSeq 2500. Quantitative 5'-RACE with molecular barcodes was the method used to prepare the TCR beta libraries. As for the original processing: A new computational method based on a probabilistic model of VDJ rearrangement was used to identify disease-linked TCR variants. Through fastp at Q25 and MiXCR, TCRdb rebuilt clones from the public reads, retaining in-frame beta chains. Identical CDR3 protein sequences are pooled into one entry, listed with their most common genes and DNA. The V and J calls reflect TCRdb's pipeline rather than the authors' work. The sample table records about 540,000 distinct CDR3 sequences; 9.5% to 15% of these occur just once. Around 7% of the sample lies in the top ten.

Sequencing was carried out using blood, either unsorted or a sorted T cell fraction (not recorded which). The rearrangement combines TRBV5-1 with TRBJ2-1; 7 bases in between match TRBD2. The source of this sequence is a male donor with ankylosing spondylitis. The CDR3 region: CASSRGLQEGQFF. In nucleotide form, the sequence is TGCGCCAGCAGCCGGGGACTACAAGAAGGGCAGTTCTTC.